The 5 T cell receptor beta chains in this list originate from one sample, sequenced in a study of T cell responses to AZD1222 COVID-19 vaccine (dated by TCRdb to about 2021). To prepare the library, the immunoSEQ multiplex PCR assay was applied. The immuneACCESS repertoire file appears here via TCRdb, limited to in-frame rearrangements. These files lack a portion of the clones; in checked studies, under half of the deficit traces to unresolved V genes, and the cause of the others is not known. The sample table lists some 110,000 clones, 80% to 95% of them with a count of one. 8% of the sample lies in the top ten. Explained via the paper, the time point label denotes: about 28 days (+/-7) after the second vaccine dose. The sequencing used peripheral blood, collected 28 days after the second AZD1222 dose. The receptors stem from an adult who received the AZD1222 COVID-19 vaccine.

The chain carries TRBV7-2 and TRBJ1-2, with 7 bases fitting TRBD1. CDR3 length: 14 amino acids. The J segment lost 5 bases and the V segment lost 3 bases, leaving 6 bases of the junction unmatched. Germline V gene data show CDR1 as SGHTA and CDR2 as FQGNSA. CDR3 residues: CASSFSGTAYGYTF. The CDR3 DNA is TGTGCCAGCAGCTTTTCCGGGACAGCATATGGCTACACCTTC.

J is TRBJ1-5 and V is TRBV3-1 (or the pseudogene TRBV3-2); 7 nucleotides line up with TRBD1. Losses at the gene ends were 5 bases for V and 3 bases for J; bases not matched to a gene: 4. Germline-derived CDR1 and CDR2 are LGHDT and YNNKEL (reference sequence). CDR3 size: 14 residues. The CDR3 DNA follows: TGTGCCAGCAGCTTGGGACAGACCAATCAGCCCCAGCATTTT. Translation gives CASSLGQTNQPQHF.

This chain connects TRBV19 to TRBJ2-3, with 8 bases fitting TRBD2. Trimming cost V 5 bases and J 3 bases; bases outside gene matches: 1. This CDR3 contains 13 residues. The germline CDR1 and CDR2 sequences are LNHDA and SQIVND (reference sequence). CDR3 coding DNA: TGTGCCAGTAGTCCGGGGGGGACAGATACGCAGTATTTT. It is translated as CASSPGGTDTQYF.

This chain uses TRBV11-1 with TRBJ1-1, with D unclear. Germline CDR1 reads SGHAT; CDR2 reads FQDESV (reference sequence). Trimming took 5 bases from V and 0 from J, leaving 7 bases between them. There are 13 residues in the CDR3. Written as DNA, the CDR3 is TGTGCCAGCAGCCCGGGCTTGAACACTGAAGCTTTCTTT. It yields the protein CASSPGLNTEAFF.

This sequence joins TRBV6-5 and TRBJ1-4, with D hard to call. V lost 4 bases and J lost 3, with 9 bases in between. This CDR3 contains 14 residues. The germline gives CDR1 MNHEY, CDR2 SVGAGI. The CDR3 region is CASSLSLANEKLFF. As DNA, the CDR3 is TGTGCCAGCAGTTTGTCCCTAGCTAATGAAAAACTGTTTTTT.